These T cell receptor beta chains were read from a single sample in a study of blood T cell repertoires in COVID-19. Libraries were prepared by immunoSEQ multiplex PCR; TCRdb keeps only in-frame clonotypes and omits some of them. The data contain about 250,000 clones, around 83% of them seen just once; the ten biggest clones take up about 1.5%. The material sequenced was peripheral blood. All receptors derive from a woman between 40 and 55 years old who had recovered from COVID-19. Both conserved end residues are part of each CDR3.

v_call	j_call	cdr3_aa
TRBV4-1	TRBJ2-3	CASHGQGRTDTQYF
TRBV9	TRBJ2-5	CASSTGTREETQYF
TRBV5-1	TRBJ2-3	CASSASRLGLSTDTQYF
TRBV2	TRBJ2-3	CASMRFTSTDTQYF
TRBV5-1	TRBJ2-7	CASSLWVREAEQYF
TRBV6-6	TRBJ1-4	CASSYTDRATNEKLFF
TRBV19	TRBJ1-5	CASSIGTDSNQPQHF
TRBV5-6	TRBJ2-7	CASSFRDRHYEQYF
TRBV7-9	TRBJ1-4	CASTFVPANEKLFF
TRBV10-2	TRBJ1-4	CASREPGQTNEKLFF
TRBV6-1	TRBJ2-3	CASSEMPVVSRTDTQYF
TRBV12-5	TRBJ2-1	CASGLLGGSYNEQFF
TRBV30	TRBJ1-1	CAWSTGQGNTEAFF
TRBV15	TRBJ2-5	CATSRVLGSGGVETQYF
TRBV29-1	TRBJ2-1	CSVSGGSSYNEQFF
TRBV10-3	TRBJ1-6	CATGRDNSPLHF